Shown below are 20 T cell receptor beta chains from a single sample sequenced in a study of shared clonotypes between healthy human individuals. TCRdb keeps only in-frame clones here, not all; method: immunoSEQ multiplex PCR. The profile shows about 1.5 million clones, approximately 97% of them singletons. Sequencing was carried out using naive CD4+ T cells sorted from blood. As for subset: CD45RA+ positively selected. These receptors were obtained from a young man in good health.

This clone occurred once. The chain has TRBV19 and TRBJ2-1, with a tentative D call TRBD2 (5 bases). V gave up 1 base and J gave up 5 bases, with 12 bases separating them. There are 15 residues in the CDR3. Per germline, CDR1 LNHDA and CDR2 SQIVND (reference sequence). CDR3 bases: TGTGCCAGTAGTATAGCTGCGGGCTGGGACAATGAGCAGTTCTTC. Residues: CASSIAAGWDNEQFF. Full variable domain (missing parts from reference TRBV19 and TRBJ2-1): DGGITQSPKYLFRKEGQNVTLSCEQNLNHDAMYWYRQDPGQGLRLIYYSQIVNDFQKGDIAEGYSVSREKKESFPLTVTSAQKNPTAFYLCASSIAAGWDNEQFFGPGTRLTVL.

The chain's CDR3 is CAGLPGQNYEQYF. CDR3 coding DNA: TGTGCCGGGCTACCGGGACAGAACTACGAGCAGTACTTC. The rearrangement uses TRBV5-4 and TRBJ2-7, with 7 bases lining up with TRBD1. The J segment lost 3 bases and the V segment lost 10 bases, leaving 10 bases of the junction unmatched. The CDR3 is made up of 13 amino acids. In germline, CDR1 is SGHNT, CDR2 YYREEE (reference sequence).

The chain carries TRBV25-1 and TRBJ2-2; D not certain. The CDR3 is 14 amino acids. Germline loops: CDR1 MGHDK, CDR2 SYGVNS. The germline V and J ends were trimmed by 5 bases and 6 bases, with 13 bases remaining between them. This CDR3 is CASSNLEWSGELFF. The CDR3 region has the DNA TGTGCCAGCAGTAATCTTGAGTGGTCCGGGGAGCTGTTTTTT. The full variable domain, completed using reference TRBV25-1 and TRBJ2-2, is EADIYQTPRYLVIGTGKKITLECSQTMGHDKMYWYQQDPGMELHLIHYSYGVNSTEKGDLSSESTVSRIRTEHFPLTLESARPSHTSQYLCASSNLEWSGELFFGEGSRLTVL.

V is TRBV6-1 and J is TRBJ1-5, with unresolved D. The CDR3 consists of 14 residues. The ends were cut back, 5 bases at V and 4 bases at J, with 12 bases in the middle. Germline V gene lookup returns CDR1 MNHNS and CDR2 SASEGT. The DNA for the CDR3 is TGTGCCAGCAGTATAGCGGCGGGGAATCAGCCCCAGCATTTT. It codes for CASSIAAGNQPQHF.

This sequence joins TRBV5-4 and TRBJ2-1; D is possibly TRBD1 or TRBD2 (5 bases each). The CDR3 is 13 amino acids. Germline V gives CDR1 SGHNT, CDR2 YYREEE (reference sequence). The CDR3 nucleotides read TGTGCGACGGGACGTAGGACATACAATGAGCAGTTCTTC. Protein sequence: CATGRRTYNEQFF.

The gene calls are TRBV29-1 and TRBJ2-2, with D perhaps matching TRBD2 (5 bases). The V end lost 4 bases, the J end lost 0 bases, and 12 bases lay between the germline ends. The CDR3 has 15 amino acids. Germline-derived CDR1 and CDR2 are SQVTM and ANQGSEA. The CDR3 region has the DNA TGCAGCGTTGGGGCACTAGAGGCGAACACCGGGGAGCTGTTTTTT. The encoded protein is CSVGALEANTGELFF.

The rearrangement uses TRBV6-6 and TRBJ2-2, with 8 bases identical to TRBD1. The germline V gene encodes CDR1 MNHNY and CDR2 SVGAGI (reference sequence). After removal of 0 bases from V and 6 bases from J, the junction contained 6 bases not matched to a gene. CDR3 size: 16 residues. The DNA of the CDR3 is TGTGCCAGCAGTTACTCCGGACAGGGATCGTCCGGGGAGCTGTTTTTT. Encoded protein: CASSYSGQGSSGELFF.

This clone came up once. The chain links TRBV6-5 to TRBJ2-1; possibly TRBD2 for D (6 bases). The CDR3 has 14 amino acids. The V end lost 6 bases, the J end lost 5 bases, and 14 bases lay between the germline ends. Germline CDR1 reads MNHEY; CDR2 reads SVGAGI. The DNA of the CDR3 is TGTGCCAGCAGGGGGTGGGGAGGTAACAATGAGCAGTTCTTC. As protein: CASRGWGGNNEQFF.

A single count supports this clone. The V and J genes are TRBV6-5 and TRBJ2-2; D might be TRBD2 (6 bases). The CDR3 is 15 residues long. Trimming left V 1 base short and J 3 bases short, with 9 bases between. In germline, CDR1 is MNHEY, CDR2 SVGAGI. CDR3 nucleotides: TGTGCCAGCAGTTACTTCGGGACTTACACCGGGGAGCTGTTTTTT. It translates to CASSYFGTYTGELFF.

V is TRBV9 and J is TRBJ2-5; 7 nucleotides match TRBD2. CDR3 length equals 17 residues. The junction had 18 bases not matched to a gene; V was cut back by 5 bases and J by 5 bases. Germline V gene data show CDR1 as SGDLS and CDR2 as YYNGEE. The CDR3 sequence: CASSIGAQRELSETQYF. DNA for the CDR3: TGTGCCAGCAGTATAGGGGCCCAGCGGGAACTGTCGGAGACCCAGTACTTC.

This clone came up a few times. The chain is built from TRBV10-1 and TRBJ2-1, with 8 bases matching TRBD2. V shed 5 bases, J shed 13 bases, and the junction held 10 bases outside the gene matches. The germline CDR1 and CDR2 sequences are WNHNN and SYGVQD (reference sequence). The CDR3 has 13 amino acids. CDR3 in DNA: TGCGCCAGCAGTTTAGAGAATAGCGGGAATCAGTTCTTC. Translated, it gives CASSLENSGNQFF.

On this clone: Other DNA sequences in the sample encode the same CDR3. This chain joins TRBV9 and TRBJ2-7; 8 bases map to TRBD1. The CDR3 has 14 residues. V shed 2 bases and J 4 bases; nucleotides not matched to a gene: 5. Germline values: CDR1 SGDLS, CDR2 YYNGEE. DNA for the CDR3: TGTGCCAGCAGCGTCGGGACAGGCATATACGAGCAGTACTTC. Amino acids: CASSVGTGIYEQYF.

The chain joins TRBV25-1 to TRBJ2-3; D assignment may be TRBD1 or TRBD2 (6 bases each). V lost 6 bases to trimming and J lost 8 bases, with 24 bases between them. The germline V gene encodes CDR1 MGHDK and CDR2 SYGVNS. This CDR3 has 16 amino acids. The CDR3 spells CASRGGPLSTGGTQYF. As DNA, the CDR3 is TGTGCCAGCAGGGGGGGCCCATTGTCTACGGGCGGTACGCAGTATTTT.

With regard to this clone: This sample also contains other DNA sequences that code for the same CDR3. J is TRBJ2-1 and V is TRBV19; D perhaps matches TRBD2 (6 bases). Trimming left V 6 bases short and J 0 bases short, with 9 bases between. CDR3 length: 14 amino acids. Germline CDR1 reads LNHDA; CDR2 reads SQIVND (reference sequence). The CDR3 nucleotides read TGTGCCAGTAGCCGGGGGAGCTCCTACAATGAGCAGTTCTTC. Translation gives CASSRGSSYNEQFF.

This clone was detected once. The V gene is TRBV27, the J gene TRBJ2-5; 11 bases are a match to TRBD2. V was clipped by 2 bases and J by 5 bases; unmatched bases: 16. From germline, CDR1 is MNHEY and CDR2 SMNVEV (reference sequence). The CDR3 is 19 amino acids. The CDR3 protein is CASSLITSGRGVGRETQYF. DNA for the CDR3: TGTGCCAGCAGTTTAATCACTAGCGGGAGAGGAGTAGGTCGGGAGACCCAGTACTTC.

In nucleotides, the CDR3 is TGTGCCAGCTCCCAAACCGTCGGGGCGGATACGCAGTATTTT. This gives the protein CASSQTVGADTQYF. The genes are TRBV18 and TRBJ2-3; D might be TRBD1 or TRBD2, each matching 5 bases. This CDR3 comprises 14 residues. The V gene's germline CDR1 is KGHSH and CDR2 LQKENI. V gave up 6 bases and J gave up 6 bases, with 16 bases separating them.

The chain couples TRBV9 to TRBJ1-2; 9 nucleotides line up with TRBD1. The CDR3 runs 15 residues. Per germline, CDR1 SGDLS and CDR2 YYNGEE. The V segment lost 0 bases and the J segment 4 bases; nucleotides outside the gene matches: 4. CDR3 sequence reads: CASSVVEGQGYGYTF. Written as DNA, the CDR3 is TGTGCCAGCAGCGTAGTGGAGGGACAGGGCTATGGCTACACCTTC.

The DNA for the CDR3 is TGTGCCAGCAGCTTACCGACTAGCGGTCCCTACAATGAGCAGTTCTTC. Its protein product is CASSLPTSGPYNEQFF. This chain joins TRBV7-9 and TRBJ2-1; 9 nucleotides line up with TRBD2. The V and J ends lost 2 bases and 2 bases, in that order; junction bases with no gene match: 4. CDR3 length equals 16 residues. The germline CDR1 and CDR2 sequences are SEHNR and FQNEAQ (reference sequence). Full variable domain (remainder filled in from reference TRBV7-9 and TRBJ2-1): DTGVSQNPRHKITKRGQNVTFRCDPISEHNRLYWYRQTLGQGPEFLTYFQNEAQLEKSRLLSDRFSAERPKGSFSTLEIQRTEQGDSAMYLCASSLPTSGPYNEQFFGPGTRLTVL.

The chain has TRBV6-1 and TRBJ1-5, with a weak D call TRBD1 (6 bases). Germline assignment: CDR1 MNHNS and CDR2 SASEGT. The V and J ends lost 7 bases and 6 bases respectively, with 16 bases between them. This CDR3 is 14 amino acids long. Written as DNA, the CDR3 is TGTGCCAGCACCAGGGAGGGGGGCATTCAGCCCCAGCATTTT. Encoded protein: CASTREGGIQPQHF.

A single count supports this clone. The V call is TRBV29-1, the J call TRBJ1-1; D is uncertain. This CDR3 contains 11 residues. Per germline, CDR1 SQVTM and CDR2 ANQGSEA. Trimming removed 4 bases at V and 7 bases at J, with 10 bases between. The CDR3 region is CSVVGSGEAFF. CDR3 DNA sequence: TGCAGCGTTGTTGGGTCGGGTGAAGCTTTCTTT.